This TCR beta chain was captured by sequencing in a study of identical twins (dated by TCRdb to 2016 to 2018). Broadly, across the study: To test whether fetal clonotypes persist, this study deep-sequenced TCR alpha and beta repertoires from monozygotic twins, from unrelated adults of various ages, and from cord blood. To rule out contamination, replicate twin experiments were performed at different times with different library preparation protocols.

Taken from cysteine to phenylalanine, the CDR3 has 15 residues. Of the read, only the CDR3 DNA is kept; its 45 bases are in frame from base 1. At the junction V is shortened by 0 bases and J by 2 bases, with 11 bases in between. From a lookup of the germline V gene (reference sequence), CDR1 and CDR2 are SGHNT and YYREEE. Overall results and qualifications from the work: In beta out-of-frame sequences, excess twin sharing was weaker, because having fewer shared sequences lowered the signal-to-noise ratio. Abundant cord blood beta clonotypes had fewer insertions, young adult naive repertoires showed a similar but weaker trend, and memory repertoires showed no such trend. Invariant T cells such as MAIT and iNKT could partly confound zero-insertion analyses, although diverse VJ usage argued against such confounding for most clonotypes. In monozygotic twins, recombination models systematically underestimated out-of-frame TCR alpha sharing, but the models matched the sharing seen between unrelated individuals. Because the same donors could not be followed over many years, the conclusions relied on cross-sectional statistical analysis. Compared with coincidental sharing between unrelated individuals, out-of-frame TCR alpha sequences shared between twins showed an excess of sequences with low generation probability.

Every donor was a healthy Caucasian. The twin cohort comprised three pairs of female monozygotic twins, all aged roughly 18 to 30 years. CD4+ and CD8+ T cell populations were isolated with positive isolation kits from Invitrogen. Libraries came from 5' RACE. The listed sequencing device is Illumina HiSeq 2000. Template switching introduced a universal primer binding site; the final cDNA contained a unique molecular identifier, enabling accurate counting of TCR cDNA molecules. Specific primers in the conserved constant-segment region were used to synthesize first-strand cDNA for the TCR alpha and beta chains. To control for contamination, every cDNA library was double barcoded, receiving both a SMART-Mk sample barcode and Illumina barcodes. TruSeq adapter sequences along with Illumina sample barcodes were introduced in two successive PCR steps. TCR alpha and beta cDNA libraries were sequenced on the Illumina HiSeq platform with custom primers. Under the source paper's analysis protocol: MiGEC processed the raw reads to extract unique molecular identifiers, while MiXCR was used to determine the CDR3 positions. For each individual, recombination models were inferred using an EM algorithm with the repgenHMM and IGoR tools. Shared clonotype analysis was performed with the tcR package in R, normalizing sharing by the product of cloneset sizes. Out-of-frame nonproductive sequences were analyzed to study raw recombination free of thymic and clonal selection effects. TCRdb passed the public sequencing reads through fastp at Q25 and MiXCR, retaining productive beta sequences. Entries that share a CDR3 protein sequence are merged under the most common genes and DNA. TCRdb's processing, not the authors', yielded these V and J calls. The sample table lists 350,000 to 600,000 distinct CDR3 sequences, more than 13% of them with a count of one. The top ten constitute around 0.48% of the sample.

In this sample, this clonotype turned up many times. Its antigen remains undetermined. Base qualities are not at hand, and no much larger clone is one base apart. These sequences were also reported in another study, on yellow fever vaccine responses in identical twins. The second study's authors report: The T cell response to vaccination in identical twins was reported by the authors to appear partly convergent and partly personalized. In identical twins, the study followed T cell clones that responded to the vaccine with precision.

Material: CD4+ T cells sorted from blood. This receptor was obtained from a woman between 18 and 29 years old in good health. The chain is assembled from TRBV5-4 and TRBJ2-5; TRBD1 is perhaps the D gene, given 6 matching bases. CDR3 protein: CASSLGRGQQETQYF. DNA sequence: TGTGCCAGCAGCTTGGGCAGGGGTCAACAAGAGACCCAGTACTTC.